A single sample is the source of the 8 T cell receptor beta chains below, sequenced in a study of blood T cell repertoires in COVID-19. Here immunoSEQ multiplex PCR was the method, and the copy in TCRdb shows in-frame clones only, minus some. The data contain fewer than 40,000 clones, 90% of them seen just once; the ten biggest clones take up approximately 1.5%. The sequenced sample consisted of peripheral blood. Receptor source: a man between 60 and 75 years old with active COVID-19.

The CDR3 here is CAIRGGGAETQYF. CDR3 coding DNA: TGTGCCATCAGAGGCGGGGGGGCAGAGACCCAGTACTTC. The J gene is TRBJ2-5, the V gene TRBV10-3; 9 bases are a match to TRBD2. V trimming: 6 bases; J trimming: 4 bases; junction bases outside the gene matches: 3. Germline loops: CDR1 ENHRY, CDR2 SYGVKD. The CDR3 sequence is 13 residues long.

The genes are TRBV9 and TRBJ1-1; D is unclear. The germline CDR1 and CDR2 sequences are SGDLS and YYNGEE. Trimming pared 2 bases from V and 6 bases from J, leaving 8 bases between. The CDR3 loop spans 12 amino acids. The CDR3 protein is CASSVGEAEAFF. The CDR3 bases are TGTGCCAGCAGCGTCGGGGAGGCTGAAGCTTTCTTT. Filled out from reference TRBV9 and TRBJ1-1, the complete variable domain reads DSGVTQTPKHLITATGQRVTLRCSPRSGDLSVYWYQQSLDQGLQFLIQYYNGEERAKGNILERFSAQQFPDLHSELNLSSLELGDSALYFCASSVGEAEAFFGQGTRLTVV.

The gene calls are TRBV11-2 and TRBJ2-1; 7 bases map to TRBD1. Losses at the gene ends were 5 bases for V and 5 bases for J; bases not matched to a gene: 12. This CDR3 has 16 residues. Germline V gene lookup returns CDR1 SGHAT and CDR2 FQNNGV. In DNA, the CDR3 is TGTGCCAGCAGCCCCCTCCAGGGTAGGGGGCACAATGAGCAGTTCTTC. Protein: CASSPLQGRGHNEQFF.

The genes are TRBV5-1 and TRBJ2-1; tentatively, D is TRBD2 (6 bases). The V gene's germline CDR1 is SGHRS and CDR2 YFSETQ. The CDR3 runs 16 residues. Trimming removed 0 bases at V and 7 bases at J, with 17 bases between. In DNA, the CDR3 is TGCGCCAGCAGCTTGGTTGGGCCGGGGGACCTGAATGAGCAGTTCTTC. This gives the protein CASSLVGPGDLNEQFF.

V gene TRBV6-6 combines with J gene TRBJ1-4; the D is unclear. The CDR3 consists of 15 residues. The V gene lost 2 bases and the J gene lost 6 bases, with 13 bases spanning the gap. Germline V gives CDR1 MNHNY, CDR2 SVGAGI (reference sequence). The chain's CDR3 is CASSYGRTYDEKLFF. The CDR3, as DNA: TGTGCCAGCAGTTACGGCCGAACATATGATGAAAAACTGTTTTTT.

The V call is TRBV5-4, the J call TRBJ1-4, with no clear D. Looked up from germline, CDR1 is SGHNT and CDR2 is YYREEE (reference sequence). V dropped 6 bases and J dropped 3 bases, with 9 bases sitting between them. CDR3 length: 13 amino acids. The CDR3: CASTPRPNEKLFF. The CDR3 DNA follows: TGTGCCAGCACGCCCAGGCCTAATGAAAAACTGTTTTTT.

The V call is TRBV7-8, the J call TRBJ2-3; TRBD2 matches 15 bases. Germline CDR1 SGHVS, CDR2 FQNEAQ. After removal of 5 bases from V and 4 bases from J, the junction contained 4 bases not matched to a gene. The CDR3 loop spans 16 amino acids. In DNA form, the CDR3 reads TGTGCCAGCAGCCAGGGACTAGCGGGGGGTGCAGATACGCAGTATTTT. Translated: CASSQGLAGGADTQYF.

This chain joins TRBV7-3 and TRBJ2-5; D is unclear. The CDR3 runs 13 residues. V lost 5 bases and J lost 10, with 17 bases in between. Per the germline V gene, CDR1 is SGHTA and CDR2 is FQGTGA. The CDR3 nucleotides read TGTGCCAGCAGCCCTACCACGGCCTCGGGCCAGTACTTC. Protein product: CASSPTTASGQYF.